The 9 T cell receptor beta chains presented below share a single source sample, sequenced in a study of long-term antiretroviral therapy in people with HIV. The libraries were made with immunoSEQ v3.0 at survey level. The protocol was immunoSEQ multiplex PCR, while the TCRdb copy is restricted to in-frame clones and leaves out a portion. The repertoire holds 30,000 to 35,000 clones, with approximately 75% as singletons. The starting material was unsorted PBMCs, obtained 3 years after starting antiretroviral therapy. Receptors were obtained from a man aged 45-60 years with HIV.

This clone was seen a few times. The rearrangement uses TRBV5-4 and TRBJ1-6; D unclear. This CDR3 contains 15 residues. In germline, CDR1 is SGHNT, CDR2 YYREEE (reference sequence). The V gene lost 0 bases and the J gene lost 12 bases, with 16 bases spanning the gap. The CDR3 loop is CASSLGSARQGPLHF. The CDR3 DNA reads as TGTGCCAGCAGCTTGGGTTCTGCCCGCCAAGGACCCCTCCACTTT.

The chain employs TRBV6-5 and TRBJ1-2, with 8 nucleotides matching TRBD1. Germline-derived CDR1 and CDR2 are MNHEY and SVGAGI. Trimming cost V 6 bases and J 7 bases; bases outside gene matches: 10. There are 14 residues in the CDR3. The CDR3 spells CASRASRTGSGYTF. CDR3 nucleotides: TGTGCCAGCAGGGCAAGTAGGACAGGGAGTGGCTACACCTTC.

The chain has TRBV28 and TRBJ2-1; D is undetermined. V was pared by 2 bases and J by 12 bases, with 8 bases between. The CDR3 is made up of 11 amino acids. CDR1 and CDR2 from the germline V gene are MDHEN and SYDVKM. The CDR3 reads CASSLGLVQFF. In DNA, the CDR3 is TGTGCCAGCAGTTTAGGGCTCGTGCAGTTCTTC.

V gene TRBV4-3 combines with J gene TRBJ1-3; D is undetermined. From germline, CDR1 is LGHNA and CDR2 YSLEER. CDR3 length: 18 residues. V dropped 0 bases and J dropped 0 bases, with 15 bases sitting between them. CDR3 DNA: TGCGCCAGCAGCCAAGATCCCCCATTAAGGAGCTCTGGAAACACCATATATTTT. It yields the protein CASSQDPPLRSSGNTIYF.

The chain is built from TRBV27 and TRBJ2-2; either TRBD1 or TRBD2 may fit D (5 bases each). The germline V gene encodes CDR1 MNHEY and CDR2 SMNVEV (reference sequence). This CDR3 spans 18 amino acids. The V and J ends lost 4 bases and 2 bases respectively, with 20 bases between them. In DNA form, the CDR3 reads TGTGCCAGCAGTTCCTTAAAAGGGGATAGCGCTAACACCGGGGAGCTGTTTTTT. Its protein is CASSSLKGDSANTGELFF.

The chain uses TRBV7-9 and TRBJ1-1; the D gene is possibly TRBD1 (6 bases). Between the trimmed V and J ends, which lost 0 bases and 1 base, there was a span of 9 bases. CDR1 is SEHNR, CDR2 FQNEAQ, per germline (reference sequence). The CDR3 contains 15 residues. The CDR3 protein is CASSLALGQNTEAFF. The CDR3 bases are TGTGCCAGCAGCTTAGCGCTGGGACAGAACACTGAAGCTTTCTTT.

The chain is built from TRBV28 and TRBJ1-5; no clear D. This CDR3 contains 11 residues. V lost 6 bases and J lost 9, with 9 bases in between. Germline V gene sequence: CDR1 MDHEN, CDR2 SYDVKM. The CDR3 DNA is TGTGCCAGCAGCCAAGATGGGCCCCAGCATTTT. This codes for CASSQDGPQHF.

The V gene is TRBV7-2, the J gene TRBJ2-2, with TRBD1 matching 11 bases. The CDR3 is made up of 19 amino acids. Germline loops: CDR1 SGHTA, CDR2 FQGNSA. The J segment lost 2 bases and the V segment lost 5 bases, leaving 13 bases of the junction unmatched. Written as DNA, the CDR3 is TGTGCCAGCAGCCTCCCGACAGGGGACAGGGGGTCTAACACCGGGGAGCTGTTTTTT. Amino acids: CASSLPTGDRGSNTGELFF.

The chain uses TRBV27 and TRBJ2-3; no firm D call. V was cut by 8 bases and J by 2 bases, with 5 bases left in between. This CDR3 has 11 residues. The germline CDR1 and CDR2 sequences are MNHEY and SMNVEV (reference sequence). The CDR3 protein is CASSHTDTQYF. The CDR3 DNA follows: TGTGCCAGCTCTCACACAGATACGCAGTATTTT.